This T cell receptor beta chain is drawn from a study of T-cell reconstitution after alpha-beta-depleted transplantation in children (dated by TCRdb to about 2016). About the investigation overall: Using TCR repertoire profiling, the study followed T-cell immune reconstitution in a quantitative way in children after TCRalphabeta/CD19-depleted allogeneic hematopoietic cell transplantation.

In light of the paper, this sample's treatment or condition label describes: allogeneic hematopoietic cell transplantation with graft depleted of TCRalphabeta T cells and CD19 B cells. The transplant recipients were children given TCRalphabeta/CD19-depleted allogeneic hematopoietic cell grafts. The library was produced with PCR. These reads were obtained on an Illumina HiSeq 2500. Molecular barcoding was employed in the preparation of TCR libraries, with unique molecular identifiers being used to normalize TCRbeta repertoire quantification. Clones were called with MiXCR by TCRdb after fastp trimmed the public reads at Q25, and only in-frame beta chains were retained. Rows merge per CDR3 protein into single entries with the most common DNA and genes. The sample records about 250,000 distinct CDR3 sequences, 20% to 30% of which are singletons. In total, the top ten clones hold 4.8% of the sample. What the study reported, not specific to this receptor: The apparently early recovery of alphabetaT-cell counts about two months after transplant reportedly depended on only several hundred rapidly expanded clones that came from non-depleted graft cells. Over subsequent months, a decline in hyperexpanded clone frequencies was noted, and after one year, T-cell counts and TCRbeta diversity were mostly ascribed to newly produced T cells. In some patients, the high TCRbeta diversity seen at day 60 was put down to recipient T cells and intrathymic progenitors that had survived conditioning.

This clonotype has more than one count but fewer than ten. No antigen is known for it. No much larger clone is present one base from it, and per-base qualities are unavailable. CDR3 length: 14 amino acids, cysteine to phenylalanine. The read is trimmed to its CDR3 DNA, 42 bases read in frame from base 1. Sequences SGHTA (CDR1) and FQGTGA (CDR2) are obtained from the germline V gene. V is cut by 6 bases and J by 5 bases, and the space between the germline ends is 14 bases. The origin of this receptor is a female patient between 2 and 15 years old who had a stem cell transplant for congenital amegakaryocytic thrombocytopenia, so the T cells may come from the graft donor. The sample was PBMCs, mostly from graft donor cells, taken 360 days after TCRalphabeta/CD19-depleted stem cell transplant. The sequence links TRBV7-3 to TRBJ2-1; TRBD2 is a weak D gene call, 6 bases matching. The DNA sequence reads TGTGCCAGCAGTCTCGGAGGGTCCAACAATGAGCAGTTCTTC. Translated, it gives CASSLGGSNNEQFF.